Included here is one T cell receptor beta chain sequence, with context. Antigen unknown. This same CDR3 is encoded by further DNA sequences in the sample. PCR amplification relied on 60 Vbeta primers (plus 13 Jbeta primers). Data came from immunoSEQ multiplex PCR; TCRdb stores just in-frame clones and leaves some out. The repertoire includes approximately 150,000 clones, roughly 80% of them detected once, and 13% sits in the top ten. The data belong to a study of cytomegalovirus exposure and HLA in healthy donors. Study-level background: An earlier analysis found some 100 million unique TCR beta sequences from about 190 million T cells. Points from the study as a whole: Altogether, 164 TCR beta chains were recorded as cytomegalovirus-associated. What was likely a sequencing artifact was a cluster of highly shared sequence variants.

The clonotype was recovered from a woman in her forties or fifties in good health and CMV-seropositive. Input material: PBMCs.

The CDR3 spells CASSLGGLGNQPQHF. CDR3 in DNA: TGCGCCAGCAGCTTGGGGGGGCTTGGCAATCAGCCCCAGCATTTT. The chain employs TRBV5-1 and TRBJ1-5; D perhaps matches TRBD1 (6 bases). This CDR3 region has 15 residues. V was trimmed by 0 bases and J by 2 bases, leaving 9 bases between them. Germline values: CDR1 SGHRS, CDR2 YFSETQ. The full variable domain, completed using reference TRBV5-1 and TRBJ1-5, is KAGVTQTPRYLIKTRGQQVTLSCSPISGHRSVSWYQQTPGQGLQFLFEYFSETQRNKGNFPGRFSGRQFSNSRSEMNVSTLELGDSALYLCASSLGGLGNQPQHFGDGTRLSIL.